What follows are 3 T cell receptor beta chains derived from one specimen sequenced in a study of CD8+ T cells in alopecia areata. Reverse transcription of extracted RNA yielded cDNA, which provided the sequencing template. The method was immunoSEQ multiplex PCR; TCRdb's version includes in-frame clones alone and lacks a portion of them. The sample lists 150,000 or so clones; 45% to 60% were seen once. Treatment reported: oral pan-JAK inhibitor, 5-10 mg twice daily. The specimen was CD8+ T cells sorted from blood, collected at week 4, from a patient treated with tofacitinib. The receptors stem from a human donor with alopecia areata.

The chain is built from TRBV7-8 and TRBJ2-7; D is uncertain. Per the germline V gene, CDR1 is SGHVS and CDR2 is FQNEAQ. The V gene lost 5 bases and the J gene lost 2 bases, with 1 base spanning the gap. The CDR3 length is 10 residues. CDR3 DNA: TGTGCCAGCAGCCCCTACGAGCAGTACTTC. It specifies CASSPYEQYF.

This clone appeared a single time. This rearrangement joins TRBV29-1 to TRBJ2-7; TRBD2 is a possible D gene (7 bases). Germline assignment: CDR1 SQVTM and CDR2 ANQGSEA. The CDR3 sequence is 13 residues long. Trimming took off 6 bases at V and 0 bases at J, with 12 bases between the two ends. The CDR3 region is CSVAGHSSYEQYF. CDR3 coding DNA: TGCAGCGTAGCGGGACACTCCTCCTACGAGCAGTACTTC.

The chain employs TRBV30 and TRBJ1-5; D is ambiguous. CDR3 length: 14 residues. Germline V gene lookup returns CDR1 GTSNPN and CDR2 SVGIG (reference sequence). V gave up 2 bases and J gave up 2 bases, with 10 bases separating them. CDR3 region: CAWSLNGGNQPQHF. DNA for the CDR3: TGTGCCTGGAGTCTGAACGGAGGCAATCAGCCCCAGCATTTT.